The clone carrying this T cell receptor beta chain was counted a few times. Its specificity is not known. The source of the sample is a study of sequential checkpoint blockade in melanoma. The assay was immunoSEQ multiplex PCR, and TCRdb's table has in-frame clones only and misses some. This sample has about 860 clones, with less than 25% found just once. Findings and caveats of the study: Patients with week-13 increases in T-cell fraction and clonality benefited about 30 times more often.

Treatment noted: randomized to nivolumab then ipilimumab (arm A) or the reverse (arm B). The germline V gene encodes CDR1 LNHDA and CDR2 SQIVND (reference sequence). Deletions cut 6 bases from V and 0 bases from J, with 11 bases between. There are 14 residues in the CDR3. The source is a human donor with melanoma. This sample comprised tumor tissue (inferred from file names), obtained from a patient given nivolumab and ipilimumab in sequence. V and J are TRBV19 and TRBJ1-1, with D uncertain. The CDR3 spells CASRGRFMNTEAFF. DNA of the CDR3: TGTGCCAGTAGAGGAAGGTTCATGAACACTGAAGCTTTCTTT.